The clone carrying this TCR beta chain was recorded a few times. Its antigen is unidentified. With constant-segment primers, 5'RACE yielded cDNA libraries of TCR alpha and TCR beta that carried sample barcodes and UMIs. TCRdb ran MiXCR on the 5' RACE reads and lists one entry per CDR3 protein. The table lists 400,000 or so distinct CDR3 sequences, roughly 20% of them singletons. The data were taken from a study of T-cell memory formation after mild COVID-19. Turning to the study itself: The TCR clusters were mostly specific to one donor.

This CDR3 has 13 amino acids. V gave up 1 base and J gave up 4 bases, with 7 bases separating them. Germline values: CDR1 SGHVS, CDR2 FNYEAQ. The study, taken as a whole, reports: Cross-reactive memory appears to have joined, as suggested by some responding clones showing up in pre-infection memory.

This chain links TRBV7-6 with TRBJ2-5; no clear D. This TCR derives from an adult woman who had mild COVID-19 (a few samples of this study predate the infection). Cell type and time point are not known. Sequencing used PBMCs or a T cell subset sorted from them (not recorded which). The CDR3: CASSLGPVETQYF. CDR3 nucleotides: TGTGCCAGCAGCTTAGGCCCGGTAGAGACCCAGTACTTC. The whole variable domain, remainder taken from reference TRBV7-6 and TRBJ2-5, is GAGVSQSPRYKVTKRGQDVALRCDPISGHVSLYWYRQALGQGPEFLTYFNYEAQQDKSGLPNDRFSAERPEGSISTLTIQRTEQRDSAMYRCASSLGPVETQYFGPGTRLLVL.